These 23 T cell receptor beta chains were sequenced from one sample in a study of cytomegalovirus exposure and HLA in healthy donors listed by TCRdb under 2017. Libraries were made using the immunoSEQ multiplex PCR assay. For the multiplex PCR, a mixture combining 60 forward primers for TCR Vbeta segments and 13 reverse primers for TCR Jbeta segments was used. TCRdb stores this immuneACCESS table with in-frame sequences only. Part of the clones is absent; in the studies checked, under half of the shortfall reflects unresolved V genes, and no reason is known for the rest. This sample has 130,000 to 150,000 clones in its table, and around 83% of those were observed once. In total, the top ten clones hold less than 1.5% of the sample. The sequencing sample was made of PBMCs. These receptors all come from a male donor in good health and CMV-seropositive.

The chain links TRBV6-5 to TRBJ2-1; 9 bases line up with TRBD2. The trim removed 6 bases at V and 3 bases at J, leaving 6 bases unmatched. From germline, CDR1 is MNHEY and CDR2 SVGAGI. CDR3 length: 15 residues. In DNA form, the CDR3 reads TGTGCCAGCAGCGATATAGCGGGAGTCTACAATGAGCAGTTCTTC. Translated: CASSDIAGVYNEQFF.

This clone is a singleton in its sample. The chain joins TRBV5-1 to TRBJ2-7; 9 bases are shared with TRBD1. CDR1 is SGHRS, CDR2 YFSETQ, per germline. The junction had 5 bases not matched to a gene; V was cut back by 3 bases and J by 1 base. There are 15 residues in the CDR3. In DNA form, the CDR3 reads TGCGCCAGCAGCTCCACAGGGGGCGTATCCTACGAGCAGTACTTC. It translates to CASSSTGGVSYEQYF. The full variable domain, its missing parts supplied by reference TRBV5-1 and TRBJ2-7, is KAGVTQTPRYLIKTRGQQVTLSCSPISGHRSVSWYQQTPGQGLQFLFEYFSETQRNKGNFPGRFSGRQFSNSRSEMNVSTLELGDSALYLCASSSTGGVSYEQYFGPGTRLTVT.

This clone occurred once. The chain couples TRBV19 to TRBJ2-7, with D tentatively TRBD1 (5 bases). V lost 3 bases and J lost 5, with 11 bases in between. This CDR3 comprises 13 residues. The V gene's germline CDR1 is LNHDA and CDR2 SQIVND (reference sequence). CDR3 nucleotide sequence: TGTGCCAGTAGTATTGGGCAGGGCCACGAGCAGTACTTC. Translated: CASSIGQGHEQYF.

The chain couples TRBV5-1 to TRBJ2-7; maybe TRBD1 (5 bases). CDR3 length: 13 residues. The V end lost 2 bases, the J end lost 4 bases, and 10 bases lay between the germline ends. Germline CDR1 SGHRS, CDR2 YFSETQ. The CDR3 DNA follows: TGCGCCAGCAGCTTTGACAGACAGTACGAGCAGTACTTC. Its protein is CASSFDRQYEQYF.

The chain carries TRBV19 and TRBJ2-3; D not certain. Germline V CDR1 and CDR2: LNHDA, SQIVND (reference sequence). V lost 5 bases and J lost 4, with 10 bases in between. The CDR3 runs to 13 residues. CDR3: CASSYYMADTQYF. CDR3 coding DNA: TGTGCCAGTAGTTACTACATGGCAGATACGCAGTATTTT.

J is TRBJ2-2 and V is TRBV19; D perhaps matches TRBD1 (6 bases). The CDR3 is 12 amino acids. Germline loops: CDR1 LNHDA, CDR2 SQIVND (reference sequence). V lost 7 bases and J 4 bases, leaving 7 bases between the germline ends. The chain's CDR3 is CASKGGTGELFF. For the CDR3, the DNA is TGTGCCAGTAAAGGGGGCACCGGGGAGCTGTTTTTT.

The V call is TRBV6-1, the J call TRBJ2-7; TRBD2 matches at 9 bases. CDR3 length: 14 amino acids. With V trimmed by 8 bases and J by 1 base, 6 bases remained unmatched. Germline V CDR1 and CDR2: MNHNS, SASEGT. CDR3 region: CASQVTSGSYEQYF. DNA for the CDR3: TGTGCCAGCCAAGTAACTAGCGGGTCCTACGAGCAGTACTTC.

This clone appeared a few times. The CDR3 loop reads CSAREEREQFF. CDR3 coding DNA: TGCAGTGCTAGAGAAGAGCGGGAGCAGTTCTTC. This chain uses TRBV20-1 with TRBJ2-1; TRBD2 might be the D (5 bases). The CDR3 loop spans 11 amino acids. The germline V gene encodes CDR1 DFQATT and CDR2 SNEGSKA (reference sequence). Between the trimmed V and J ends, which lost 0 bases and 10 bases, there was a span of 7 bases.

This rearrangement joins TRBV11-3 to TRBJ1-3, with D perhaps TRBD1 (5 bases). The V end was cut by 5 bases, the J end by 2 bases, with 19 bases between. Germline CDR1 SGHNT, CDR2 YENEEA. The CDR3 is 17 residues long. CDR3 sequence reads: CASSPGFDRGAGNTIYF. CDR3 bases: TGTGCCAGCAGCCCAGGGTTCGACAGAGGCGCTGGAAACACCATATATTTT.

The rearrangement joins TRBV28 to TRBJ1-5, with D maybe TRBD1 (6 bases). The CDR3 has 15 amino acids. V gave up 6 bases and J gave up 0 bases, with 12 bases separating them. Per the germline V gene, CDR1 is MDHEN and CDR2 is SYDVKM. CDR3 sequence reads: CASSLQGISNQPQHF. The CDR3 DNA reads TGTGCCAGCAGCCTGCAGGGGATTAGCAATCAGCCCCAGCATTTT.

The chain is built from TRBV15 and TRBJ2-1; weak D call: TRBD2 (8 bases). V shed 0 bases and J shed 2 bases, with 17 bases lying between them. This CDR3 has 18 residues. Germline V gives CDR1 LNHNV, CDR2 YYDKDF (reference sequence). The CDR3 sequence: CATSREGGSGSTYNEQFF. The CDR3, as DNA: TGTGCCACCAGCAGAGAAGGGGGCAGCGGGAGCACCTACAATGAGCAGTTCTTC.

This chain uses TRBV6-5 with TRBJ2-7; the match to TRBD1 covers 9 bases. The V gene end was trimmed by 9 bases and the J gene end by 2 bases; junction bases not matched to a gene: 5. CDR3 length equals 13 residues. Germline V lookup: CDR1 MNHEY, CDR2 SVGAGI. CDR3 bases: TGTGCCAGTGGACAGGGGTCTCCCTACGAGCAGTACTTC. Translation gives CASGQGSPYEQYF.

Concerning this clone: Other nucleotide sequences in the sample specify the same CDR3. The V call is TRBV28, the J call TRBJ1-2; TRBD1 matches at 9 bases. CDR1 and CDR2 (germline): MDHEN, SYDVKM. J lost 5 bases, V lost 5 bases, and 6 bases had no gene match. CDR3 size: 14 residues. The CDR3 nucleotides read TGTGCCAGCAGTAAGACAGGGGGGAATTATGGCTACACCTTC. Amino acid sequence: CASSKTGGNYGYTF.

The V gene is TRBV2, the J gene TRBJ1-4; 7 bases agree with TRBD1. Germline V gene sequence: CDR1 SNHLY, CDR2 FYNNEI. V shed 0 bases and J 4 bases; nucleotides not matched to a gene: 11. CDR3 length equals 18 residues. CDR3 in DNA: TGTGCCAGCAGTGAAGCGGGTTTGTGGACAGGCCTTAATGAAAAACTGTTTTTT. Its translation is CASSEAGLWTGLNEKLFF.

This clone was counted only a few times. This chain uses TRBV5-4 with TRBJ2-7; D is undetermined. V was clipped by 5 bases and J by 4 bases, with 19 bases between them. The CDR3 spans 15 residues. CDR1 and CDR2 (germline): SGHNT, YYREEE (reference sequence). The CDR3, as DNA: TGTGCCAGCAGGCCCGACACCGCCGCTTTTTACGAGCAGTACTTC. Its protein is CASRPDTAAFYEQYF.

In its sample, this clone was seen a few times. V usage is TRBV5-1 and J usage is TRBJ1-4; 7 nucleotides match TRBD1. This CDR3 is built from 14 residues. Germline V gene lookup returns CDR1 SGHRS and CDR2 YFSETQ. Unmatched junction bases numbered 1, after V lost 2 bases and J lost 3 bases. CDR3 sequence (DNA): TGCGCCAGCAGCTTCAGGGGGTCTAATGAAAAACTGTTTTTT. Translation gives CASSFRGSNEKLFF.

The chain is built from TRBV9 and TRBJ2-2, with 7 bases lining up with TRBD1. V was clipped by 3 bases and J by 4 bases; unmatched bases: 6. Germline-derived CDR1 and CDR2 are SGDLS and YYNGEE. This CDR3 comprises 15 residues. The CDR3 is CASSGDRVGTGELFF. The CDR3 DNA reads as TGTGCCAGCAGCGGAGACAGGGTTGGCACCGGGGAGCTGTTTTTT.

This clone was counted a single time. J is TRBJ2-7 and V is TRBV4-2; no definite D call. Trimming shortened V by 2 bases and J by 0 bases, and 11 bases separated the two germline ends. The CDR3 is 15 amino acids. Germline V gene lookup returns CDR1 LGHNA and CDR2 YNFKEQ. DNA for the CDR3: TGTGCCAGCAGCCAAAACTTTCAACCCTCCTACGAGCAGTACTTC. It yields the protein CASSQNFQPSYEQYF.

The rearrangement links TRBV9 to TRBJ2-5, with 8 bases fitting TRBD1. The ends lost 2 bases at V and 4 bases at J; junction bases unmatched: 7. CDR1 SGDLS and CDR2 YYNGEE come from the germline V gene. The CDR3 contains 15 residues. CDR3 nucleotides: TGTGCCAGCAGCGTTGGGACAGGTGACGGAGAGACCCAGTACTTC. Its protein is CASSVGTGDGETQYF.

The CDR3 spells CASSGLAGGWNTGELFF. Written as DNA, the CDR3 is TGCGCCAGCAGTGGACTAGCGGGGGGATGGAACACCGGGGAGCTGTTTTTT. The chain carries TRBV10-1 and TRBJ2-2, with TRBD2 matching 13 bases. Germline values: CDR1 WNHNN, CDR2 SYGVQD (reference sequence). The trim removed 4 bases at V and 1 base at J, leaving 3 bases unmatched. The CDR3 has 17 amino acids.

The rearrangement joins TRBV5-4 to TRBJ2-1; 13 positions match TRBD2. The V and J ends lost 2 bases and 5 bases, in that order; junction bases with no gene match: 4. CDR1 SGHNT and CDR2 YYREEE come from the germline V gene (reference sequence). This CDR3 comprises 16 residues. CDR3 sequence reads: CASSLGTSGVHNEQFF. The DNA of the CDR3 is TGTGCCAGCAGCTTAGGGACTAGCGGGGTCCACAATGAGCAGTTCTTC. Full variable domain (missing parts from reference TRBV5-4 and TRBJ2-1): ETGVTQSPTHLIKTRGQQVTLRCSSQSGHNTVSWYQQALGQGPQFIFQYYREEENGRGNFPPRFSGLQFPNYSSELNVNALELDDSALYLCASSLGTSGVHNEQFFGPGTRLTVL.

A single count supports this clone. This chain links TRBV27 with TRBJ2-5; 14 positions agree with TRBD2. The V gene end was trimmed by 7 bases and the J gene end by 5 bases; junction bases not matched to a gene: 15. CDR3 length: 18 amino acids. CDR1 is MNHEY, CDR2 SMNVEV, per germline (reference sequence). The CDR3 sequence: CASTEPTSGRALRETQYF. CDR3 nucleotide sequence: TGTGCCAGCACCGAGCCGACTAGCGGGAGGGCCCTACGGGAGACCCAGTACTTC.

This chain joins TRBV19 and TRBJ2-1; tentative D call: TRBD2 (7 bases). The CDR3 sequence is 14 residues long. Per the germline V gene, CDR1 is LNHDA and CDR2 is SQIVND (reference sequence). The germline V and J ends were trimmed by 7 bases and 5 bases, with 15 bases remaining between them. CDR3 loop: CASKGGGLNNEQFF. For the CDR3, the DNA is TGTGCCAGTAAAGGGGGGGGCCTTAACAATGAGCAGTTCTTC.